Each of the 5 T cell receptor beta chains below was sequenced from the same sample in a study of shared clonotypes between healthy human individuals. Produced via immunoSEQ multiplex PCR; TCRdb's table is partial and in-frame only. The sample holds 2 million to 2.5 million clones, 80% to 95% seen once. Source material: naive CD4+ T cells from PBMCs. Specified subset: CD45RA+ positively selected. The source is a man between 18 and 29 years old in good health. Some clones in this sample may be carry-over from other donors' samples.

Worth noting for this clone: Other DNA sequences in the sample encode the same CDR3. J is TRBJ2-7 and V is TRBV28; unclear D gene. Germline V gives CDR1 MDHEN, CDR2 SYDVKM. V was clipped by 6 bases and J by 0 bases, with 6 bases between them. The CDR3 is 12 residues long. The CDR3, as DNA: TGTGCCAGCAGCGGTAGCTCCTACGAGCAGTACTTC. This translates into CASSGSSYEQYF.

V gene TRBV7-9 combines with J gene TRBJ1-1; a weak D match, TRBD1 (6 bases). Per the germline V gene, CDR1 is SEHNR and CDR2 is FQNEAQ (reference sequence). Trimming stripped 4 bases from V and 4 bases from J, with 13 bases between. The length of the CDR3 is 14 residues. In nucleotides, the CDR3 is TGTGCCAGCAGCTCAGAGGGGGGGAGCACTGAAGCTTTCTTT. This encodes CASSSEGGSTEAFF.

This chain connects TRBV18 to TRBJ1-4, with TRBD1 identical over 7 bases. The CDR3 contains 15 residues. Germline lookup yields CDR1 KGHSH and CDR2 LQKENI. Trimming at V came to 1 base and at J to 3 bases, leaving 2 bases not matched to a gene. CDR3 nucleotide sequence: TGTGCCAGCTCACCACAGGGGGCACCTAATGAAAAACTGTTTTTT. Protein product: CASSPQGAPNEKLFF.

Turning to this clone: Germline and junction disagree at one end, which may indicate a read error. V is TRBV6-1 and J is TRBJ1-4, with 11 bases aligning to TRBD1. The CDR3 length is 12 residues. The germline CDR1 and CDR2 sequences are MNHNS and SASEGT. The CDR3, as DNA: TGTGCCAGCAGTGAAGAAGGGACAGGGGGGGGCTGG. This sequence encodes CASSEEGTGGGW.

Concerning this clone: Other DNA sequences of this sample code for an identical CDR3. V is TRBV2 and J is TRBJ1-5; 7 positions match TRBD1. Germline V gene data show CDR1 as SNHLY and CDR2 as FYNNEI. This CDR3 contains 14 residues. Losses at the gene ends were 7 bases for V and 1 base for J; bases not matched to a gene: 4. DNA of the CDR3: TGTGCCAGCACCGACAGGGTCAGCAATCAGCCCCAGCATTTT. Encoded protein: CASTDRVSNQPQHF.